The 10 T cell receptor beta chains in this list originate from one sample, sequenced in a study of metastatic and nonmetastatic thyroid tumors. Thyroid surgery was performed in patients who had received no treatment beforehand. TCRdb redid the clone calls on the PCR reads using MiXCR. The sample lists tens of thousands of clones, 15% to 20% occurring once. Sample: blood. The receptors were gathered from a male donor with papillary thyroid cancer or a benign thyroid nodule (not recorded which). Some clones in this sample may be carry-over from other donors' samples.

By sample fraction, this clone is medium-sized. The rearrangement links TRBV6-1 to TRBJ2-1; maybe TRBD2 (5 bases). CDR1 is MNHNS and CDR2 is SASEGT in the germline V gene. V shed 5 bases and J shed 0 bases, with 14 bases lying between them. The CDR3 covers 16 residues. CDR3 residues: CASSREGLSSYNEQFF. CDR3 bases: TGTGCCAGCAGTCGCGAGGGCCTAAGCTCCTACAATGAGCAGTTCTTC.

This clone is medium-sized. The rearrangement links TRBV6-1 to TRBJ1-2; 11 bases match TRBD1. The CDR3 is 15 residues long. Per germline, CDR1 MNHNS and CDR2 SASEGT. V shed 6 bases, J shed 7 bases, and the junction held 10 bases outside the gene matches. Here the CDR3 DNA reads TGTGCCAGCAGACCACCGGGACAGGGGGGAAGTGGCTACACCTTC. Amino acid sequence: CASRPPGQGGSGYTF.

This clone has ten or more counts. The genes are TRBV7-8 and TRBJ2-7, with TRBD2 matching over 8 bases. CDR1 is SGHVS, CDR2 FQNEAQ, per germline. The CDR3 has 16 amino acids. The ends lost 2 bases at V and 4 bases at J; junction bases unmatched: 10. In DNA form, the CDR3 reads TGTGCCAGCAGCTTATTGGGCGGCAGCGGGAGTTACGAGCAGTACTTC. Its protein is CASSLLGGSGSYEQYF. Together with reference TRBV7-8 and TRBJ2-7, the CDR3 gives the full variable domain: GAGVSQSPRYKVAKRGQDVALRCDPISGHVSLFWYQQALGQGPEFLTYFQNEAQLDKSGLPSDRFFAERPEGSVSTLKIQRTQQEDSAVYLCASSLLGGSGSYEQYFGPGTRLTVT.

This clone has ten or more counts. CDR3 loop: CASSILGGRILNEQFF. Here the CDR3 DNA reads TGTGCCAGTAGTATCTTAGGCGGGAGAATCTTGAATGAGCAGTTCTTC. V is TRBV19 and J is TRBJ2-1; TRBD2 aligns across 7 bases. The length of the CDR3 is 16 residues. CDR1 and CDR2 from the germline V gene are LNHDA and SQIVND (reference sequence). V shed 3 bases and J 7 bases; nucleotides not matched to a gene: 12.

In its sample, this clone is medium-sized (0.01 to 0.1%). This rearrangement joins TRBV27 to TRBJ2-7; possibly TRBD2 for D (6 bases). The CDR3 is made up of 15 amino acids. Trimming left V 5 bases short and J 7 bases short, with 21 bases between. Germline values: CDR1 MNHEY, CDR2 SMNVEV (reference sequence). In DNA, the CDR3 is TGTGCCAGCAGTCCCTCTCGGACGGGACTTTTAGAGCAGTACTTC. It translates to CASSPSRTGLLEQYF.

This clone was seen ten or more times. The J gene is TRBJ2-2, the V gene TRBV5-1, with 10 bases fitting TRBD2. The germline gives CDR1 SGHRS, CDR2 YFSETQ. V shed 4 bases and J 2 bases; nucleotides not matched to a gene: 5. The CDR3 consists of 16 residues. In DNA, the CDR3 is TGCGCCAGCAGCGTAGGGACTAGCGTTAACACCGGGGAGCTGTTTTTT. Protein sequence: CASSVGTSVNTGELFF.

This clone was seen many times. CDR3 sequence reads: CASSPGGTDTQYF. CDR3 bases: TGTGCCAGCAGCCCGGGAGGGACAGATACGCAGTATTTT. This chain links TRBV7-9 with TRBJ2-3; TRBD2 matches 8 bases. The germline V gene encodes CDR1 SEHNR and CDR2 FQNEAQ (reference sequence). V gave up 5 bases and J gave up 3 bases; unmatched junction bases: 1. This CDR3 comprises 13 residues.

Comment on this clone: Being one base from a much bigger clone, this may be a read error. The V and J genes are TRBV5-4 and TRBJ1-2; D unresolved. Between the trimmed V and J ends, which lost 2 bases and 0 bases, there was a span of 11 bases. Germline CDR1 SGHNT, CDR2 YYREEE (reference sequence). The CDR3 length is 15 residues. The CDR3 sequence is CASSFPYSPNYGYTF. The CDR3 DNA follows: TGTGCCAGCAGCTTCCCGTACAGTCCTAACTATGGCTACACCTTC.

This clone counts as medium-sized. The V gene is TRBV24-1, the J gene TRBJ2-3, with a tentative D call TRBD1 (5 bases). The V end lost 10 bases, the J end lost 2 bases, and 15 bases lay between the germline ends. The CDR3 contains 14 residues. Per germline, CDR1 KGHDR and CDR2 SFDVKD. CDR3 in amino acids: CATADTFATDTQYF. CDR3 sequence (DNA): TGTGCCACGGCGGACACCTTTGCCACAGATACGCAGTATTTT.

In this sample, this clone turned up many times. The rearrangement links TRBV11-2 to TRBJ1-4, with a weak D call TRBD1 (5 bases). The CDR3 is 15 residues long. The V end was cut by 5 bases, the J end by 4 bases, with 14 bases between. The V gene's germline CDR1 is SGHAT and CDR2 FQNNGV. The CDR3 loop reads CASSGGTGFNEKLFF. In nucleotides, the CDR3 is TGTGCCAGCAGCGGGGGGACGGGTTTTAATGAAAAACTGTTTTTT.